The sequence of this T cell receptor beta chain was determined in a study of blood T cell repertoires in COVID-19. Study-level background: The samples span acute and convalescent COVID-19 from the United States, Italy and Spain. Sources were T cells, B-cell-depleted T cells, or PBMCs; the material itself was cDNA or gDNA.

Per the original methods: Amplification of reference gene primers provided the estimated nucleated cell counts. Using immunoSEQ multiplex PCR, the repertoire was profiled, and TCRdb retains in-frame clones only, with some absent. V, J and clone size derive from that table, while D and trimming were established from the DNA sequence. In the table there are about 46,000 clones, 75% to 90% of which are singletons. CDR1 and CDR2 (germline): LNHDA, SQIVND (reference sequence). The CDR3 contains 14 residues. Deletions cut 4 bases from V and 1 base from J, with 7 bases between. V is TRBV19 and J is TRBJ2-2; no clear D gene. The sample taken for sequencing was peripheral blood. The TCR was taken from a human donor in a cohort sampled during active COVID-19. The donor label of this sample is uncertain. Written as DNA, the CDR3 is TGTGCCAGTAGTAGGGCAGAGAACACCGGGGAGCTGTTTTTT. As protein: CASSRAENTGELFF.